Included here is one T cell receptor beta chain sequence, with context. Antigen specificity is unknown. The sample comes from a study of cytomegalovirus exposure and HLA in healthy donors. Whole-study results and caveats: Reports state that TCR beta sequences accurately predicted most subjects' HLA-A and HLA-B alleles. Reportedly, a later analysis found an Asian-associated ancestry cluster had fewer N-insertions than the approximately 640-donor mean. TCR beta chain V- and J-gene trimming was linked, in a later analysis, to a missense variant in DCLRE1C.

PCR amplification relied on 60 Vbeta primers (plus 13 Jbeta primers). The protocol was immunoSEQ multiplex PCR, while the TCRdb copy is restricted to in-frame clones and leaves out a portion. Of 160,000 or so clones in the sample, over 65% are singletons; the top ten hold approximately 3.1%. Sample: PBMCs. The sequence came from a woman between 35 and 50 years old in good health and CMV-seronegative.

As DNA, the CDR3 is TGTGCCAGCAACCAGGGACAGGGACCTTATCAAGAGACCCAGTACTTC. Its translation is CASNQGQGPYQETQYF. The chain links TRBV6-6 to TRBJ2-5, with 9 bases identical to TRBD1. Germline CDR1 and CDR2: MNHNY and SVGAGI (reference sequence). This CDR3 has 16 amino acids. Trimming at V came to 7 bases and at J to 2 bases, leaving 11 bases not matched to a gene.